This TCR beta chain emerged from a study of blood T cell repertoires in COVID-19. This table comes from immunoSEQ multiplex PCR, and its TCRdb copy is limited to in-frame clones, with some not included. The table records approximately 72,000 clones, around 78% of them present only once. The sequencing sample was made of peripheral blood. The receptor was isolated from a woman older than 75 with acute or convalescent COVID-19.

The CDR3, as DNA: TGTGCCAGCAGCCCGGGACAGGGCTTGTACACTGAAGCTTTCTTT. Translation: CASSPGQGLYTEAFF. V usage is TRBV14 and J usage is TRBJ1-1; 9 nucleotides match TRBD1. The V and J ends lost 4 bases and 3 bases, in that order; junction bases with no gene match: 6. There are 15 residues in the CDR3. Germline V gene sequence: CDR1 SGHDN, CDR2 FVKESK.